The 32 T cell receptor beta chains listed next were all sequenced from one sample in a study of CD8 T cells in Susac syndrome (dated 2019 in TCRdb). Receptor amplification or capture employed the immunoSEQ multiplex PCR assay. RNA was extracted with the RNeasy kit and about 0.45 to 1 ug was reverse transcribed using random hexamers. TCRdb trimmed public reads at Q25 via fastp, called clones via MiXCR and kept in-frame beta chains. Every distinct CDR3 protein forms one entry, paired with its most common genes and DNA. The sample records about 80,000 distinct CDR3 sequences, about 94% of which are singletons. The ten largest make up about 0.3% of the sample. Sequencing input: CD8+ T cells from PBMCs. The receptor set was obtained from a human donor in good health.

CDR3 region: CASSQGVSTNEKLFF. The CDR3 coding sequence is TGTGCCAGCAGCCAAGGAGTGTCAACTAATGAAAAACTGTTTTTT. The chain has TRBV14 and TRBJ1-4; D gene ambiguous. Germline-derived CDR1 and CDR2 are SGHDN and FVKESK. V was shortened by 1 base and J by 0 bases, with 6 bases between the two germline ends. The CDR3 spans 15 residues.

The chain is built from TRBV20-1 and TRBJ2-1, with unresolved D. The V end lost 3 bases, the J end lost 9 bases, and 9 bases lay between the germline ends. In germline, CDR1 is DFQATT, CDR2 SNEGSKA (reference sequence). The length of the CDR3 is 11 residues. The chain's CDR3 is CSASSVGEQFF. CDR3 nucleotides: TGCAGTGCTAGTTCGGTGGGTGAGCAGTTCTTC.

The genes are TRBV5-4 and TRBJ2-7, with D possibly TRBD2 on 7 matching bases. The CDR3 runs 15 residues. V was pared by 1 base and J by 3 bases, with 14 bases between. Germline V gene data show CDR1 as SGHNT and CDR2 as YYREEE (reference sequence). The CDR3 coding sequence is TGTGCCAGCAGCTTGTATCGGGGGGCTTTCTACGAGCAGTACTTC. This codes for CASSLYRGAFYEQYF. Based on the CDR3 plus reference TRBV5-4 and TRBJ2-7, the full variable domain is ETGVTQSPTHLIKTRGQQVTLRCSSQSGHNTVSWYQQALGQGPQFIFQYYREEENGRGNFPPRFSGLQFPNYSSELNVNALELDDSALYLCASSLYRGAFYEQYFGPGTRLTVT.

This chain joins TRBV13 and TRBJ2-1, with 7 bases identical to TRBD2. This CDR3 contains 15 residues. Germline V gene data show CDR1 as PRHDT and CDR2 as FYEKMQ (reference sequence). J lost 10 bases, V lost 0 bases, and 9 bases had no gene match. CDR3 amino acids: CASSLGPSGVGEQFF. As DNA, the CDR3 is TGTGCCAGCAGCTTAGGCCCTAGCGGCGTAGGGGAGCAGTTCTTC.

The rearrangement joins TRBV9 to TRBJ2-7; D is undetermined. V was trimmed by 0 bases and J by 2 bases, leaving 9 bases between them. Germline CDR1 reads SGDLS; CDR2 reads YYNGEE. There are 14 residues in the CDR3. The CDR3 loop is CASSVEDKAYEQYF. The CDR3 DNA follows: TGTGCCAGCAGCGTAGAAGACAAGGCCTACGAGCAGTACTTC.

The V and J genes are TRBV9 and TRBJ1-1; weak D call: TRBD1 (6 bases). This CDR3 contains 17 residues. Germline CDR1 SGDLS, CDR2 YYNGEE. V lost 4 bases, J lost 0 bases, and 19 bases lay in between. CDR3 DNA: TGTGCCAGCAGCCAGGGGAGGGGCGGGAGAATGAACACTGAAGCTTTCTTT. Protein product: CASSQGRGGRMNTEAFF.

The rearrangement joins TRBV14 to TRBJ1-4, with D perhaps matching TRBD1 (5 bases). CDR3 length: 17 amino acids. Germline CDR1 is SGHDN and CDR2 is FVKESK. Trimming removed 4 bases from V and 6 bases from J, with 21 bases in between. The CDR3 spells CASSRLYPGQGDEKLFF. CDR3 nucleotide sequence: TGTGCCAGCAGCCGACTTTATCCAGGGCAAGGAGATGAAAAACTGTTTTTT.

This chain connects TRBV7-9 to TRBJ2-7; TRBD2 matches 14 bases. Germline lookup yields CDR1 SEHNR and CDR2 FQNEAQ (reference sequence). V shed 5 bases, J shed 4 bases, and the junction held 1 base outside the gene matches. The CDR3 extends over 14 amino acids. This chain's CDR3 is CASSGTSGSYEQYV. The CDR3 coding sequence is TGTGCCAGCAGCGGGACTAGCGGGAGTTACGAGCAGTACGTC.

The CDR3, as DNA: TGTGCCAGCAGCCAAGCGGCTAGCGGGAGTTGGCAAGAGACCCAGTACTTC. Amino acids: CASSQAASGSWQETQYF. This chain uses TRBV3-1 with TRBJ2-5; TRBD2 matches at 10 bases. Trimming at V came to 1 base and at J to 2 bases, leaving 7 bases not matched to a gene. The CDR3 has 17 residues. From germline, CDR1 is LGHDT and CDR2 YNNKEL (reference sequence).

The rearrangement uses TRBV2 and TRBJ2-7; 8 positions match TRBD1. Germline CDR1 reads SNHLY; CDR2 reads FYNNEI. The CDR3 is 13 residues long. The ends lost 11 bases at V and 5 bases at J; junction bases unmatched: 11. CDR3 region: CARQGMRVDEQYF. In DNA form, the CDR3 reads TGTGCCCGACAGGGGATGAGGGTGGACGAGCAGTACTTC.

The chain recombines TRBV27 with TRBJ2-1, with D possibly being TRBD1 or TRBD2 (5 bases each). V lost 5 bases to trimming and J lost 5 bases, with 13 bases between them. The CDR3 totals 14 residues. Germline V CDR1 and CDR2: MNHEY, SMNVEV (reference sequence). CDR3 region: CASSPWGPNNEQFF. The CDR3 DNA follows: TGTGCCAGCAGTCCCTGGGGACCGAACAATGAGCAGTTCTTC.

This rearrangement joins TRBV11-1 to TRBJ2-3, with 15 bases that match TRBD2. This CDR3 comprises 21 residues. CDR1 SGHAT and CDR2 FQDESV come from the germline V gene (reference sequence). The V and J ends lost 5 bases and 0 bases, in that order; junction bases with no gene match: 15. For the CDR3, the DNA is TGTGCCAGCAGCGTGGTTCCCGGGACTAGCGGGGGGTCATTTAGCACAGATACGCAGTATTTT. It yields the protein CASSVVPGTSGGSFSTDTQYF.

The V and J genes are TRBV9 and TRBJ1-1, with D uncertain. The length of the CDR3 is 13 residues. V lost 1 base and J lost 7, with 11 bases in between. The germline V gene encodes CDR1 SGDLS and CDR2 YYNGEE. CDR3 loop: CASSVPGLSEAFF. CDR3 coding DNA: TGTGCCAGCAGCGTACCGGGTCTGAGTGAAGCTTTCTTT.

The chain combines TRBV4-1 with TRBJ1-2; tentative D call: TRBD1 (5 bases). Germline V gives CDR1 MGHRA, CDR2 YSYEKL. The V and J ends lost 4 bases and 2 bases respectively, with 17 bases between them. The CDR3 totals 16 residues. CDR3 amino acids: CASSLWNGGGNYGYTF. CDR3 coding DNA: TGCGCCAGCAGCCTTTGGAACGGGGGGGGGAACTATGGCTACACCTTC.

The V call is TRBV15, the J call TRBJ2-7; D call uncertain. Trimming shortened V by 0 bases and J by 0 bases, and 12 bases separated the two germline ends. This CDR3 has 16 residues. Germline assignment: CDR1 LNHNV and CDR2 YYDKDF (reference sequence). The CDR3: CATSRDRVTISYEQYF. The CDR3 nucleotides are TGTGCCACCAGCAGAGATAGGGTGACGATCTCCTACGAGCAGTACTTC.

V usage is TRBV6-5 and J usage is TRBJ2-6; 7 bases align to TRBD1. Germline CDR1 is MNHEY and CDR2 is SVGAGI. The CDR3 loop spans 13 amino acids. V shed 10 bases, J shed 2 bases, and the junction held 2 bases outside the gene matches. CDR3 region: CATTGAGANVLTF. The CDR3 region has the DNA TGTGCCACCACAGGGGCTGGGGCCAACGTCCTGACTTTC.

This chain connects TRBV20-1 to TRBJ2-2; D is unresolved. This CDR3 is built from 14 residues. The ends were cut back, 5 bases at V and 6 bases at J, with 16 bases in the middle. The germline V gene has CDR1 DFQATT and CDR2 SNEGSKA (reference sequence). CDR3 loop: CSAPGRSYPGELFF. The CDR3 bases are TGCAGTGCTCCGGGCAGGTCTTACCCCGGGGAGCTGTTTTTT.

The chain carries TRBV11-3 and TRBJ1-5; D uncertain. Germline CDR1 reads SGHNT; CDR2 reads YENEEA. V lost 5 bases and J lost 5, with 19 bases in between. There are 16 residues in the CDR3. The DNA for the CDR3 is TGTGCCAGCAGCCCGACCCCCCCTCTATGGGATCAGCCCCAGCATTTT. Encoded protein: CASSPTPPLWDQPQHF.

The chain couples TRBV9 to TRBJ2-1, with 8 bases matching TRBD2. In germline, CDR1 is SGDLS, CDR2 YYNGEE. The J segment lost 8 bases and the V segment lost 4 bases, leaving 8 bases of the junction unmatched. The CDR3 contains 14 residues. The CDR3 DNA reads TGTGCCAGCAGCCCCGGGGCGGGAGGACATGAGCAGTTCTTC. Translation gives CASSPGAGGHEQFF. Full variable domain (outside the CDR3, taken from reference TRBV9 and TRBJ2-1): DSGVTQTPKHLITATGQRVTLRCSPRSGDLSVYWYQQSLDQGLQFLIQYYNGEERAKGNILERFSAQQFPDLHSELNLSSLELGDSALYFCASSPGAGGHEQFFGPGTRLTVL.

This chain connects TRBV6-4 to TRBJ2-7; a weak D match, TRBD2 (5 bases). Germline CDR1 is MRHNA and CDR2 is SNTAGT. This CDR3 spans 14 amino acids. The V end was cut by 3 bases, the J end by 3 bases, with 12 bases between. CDR3 DNA: TGTGCCAGCAGTGAAACCGCAGGAGGCTACGAGCAGTACTTC. It specifies CASSETAGGYEQYF.

This chain links TRBV15 with TRBJ1-5; D not certain. Trimming removed 5 bases at V and 2 bases at J, with 10 bases between. The CDR3 covers 14 residues. In germline, CDR1 is LNHNV, CDR2 YYDKDF (reference sequence). CDR3 nucleotides: TGTGCCACCAGCGGAAGGGCCCGCAATCAGCCCCAGCATTTT. Its translation is CATSGRARNQPQHF.

This clonotype was seen a handful of times. The V gene is TRBV9, the J gene TRBJ2-1, with D maybe TRBD1 (6 bases). V was clipped by 3 bases and J by 2 bases, with 9 bases between them. From germline, CDR1 is SGDLS and CDR2 YYNGEE. The CDR3 covers 14 residues. CDR3 sequence (DNA): TGTGCCAGCAGCGCCCGGGACACCTACAATGAGCAGTTCTTC. Translation: CASSARDTYNEQFF.

The rearrangement links TRBV5-1 to TRBJ2-1, with 7 bases that match TRBD2. CDR1 is SGHRS, CDR2 YFSETQ, per germline. The CDR3 contains 12 residues. Losses at the gene ends were 4 bases for V and 9 bases for J; bases not matched to a gene: 4. The DNA of the CDR3 is TGCGCCAGCAGCGGGGGACTACCTGAGCAGTTCTTC. Protein: CASSGGLPEQFF.

This rearrangement joins TRBV12-3 or TRBV12-4 to TRBJ2-1; TRBD2 matches at 10 bases. V dropped 6 bases and J dropped 4; count of bases not matched to a gene: 3. The CDR3 length is 14 residues. CDR3 coding DNA: TGTGCCAGCAGCCATAGCGGGAGGTACAATGAGCAGTTCTTC. It specifies CASSHSGRYNEQFF.

This rearrangement joins TRBV7-9 to TRBJ2-1; D is tentatively TRBD1 or TRBD2 (5 bases each). In germline, CDR1 is SEHNR, CDR2 FQNEAQ (reference sequence). There are 15 residues in the CDR3. V gave up 9 bases and J gave up 6 bases, with 21 bases separating them. Here the CDR3 reads CARALQGEWGNEQFF. The CDR3, as DNA: TGTGCCAGAGCTCTGCAGGGAGAGTGGGGCAATGAGCAGTTCTTC.

This sequence joins TRBV30 and TRBJ1-2; D perhaps matches TRBD1 (6 bases). Germline values: CDR1 GTSNPN, CDR2 SVGIG (reference sequence). This CDR3 comprises 14 residues. Trimming shortened V by 1 base and J by 7 bases, and 16 bases separated the two germline ends. The CDR3 nucleotides are TGTGCCTGGAGTGAAGGCAGGGGCTCTTCTGGCTACACCTTC. Encoded protein: CAWSEGRGSSGYTF. Complete variable domain (other parts from reference TRBV30 and TRBJ1-2): SQTIHQWPATLVQPVGSPLSLECTVEGTSNPNLYWYRQAAGRGLQLLFYSVGIGQISSEVPQNLSASRPQDRQFILSSKKLLLSDSGFYLCAWSEGRGSSGYTFGSGTRLTVV.

The V and J genes are TRBV12-3 or TRBV12-4 and TRBJ2-3, with D uncertain. Deletions cut 2 bases from V and 2 bases from J, with 11 bases between. The CDR3 is 15 amino acids. CDR3 DNA: TGTGCCAGCAGTTTACCGAGAAGAGACACAGATACGCAGTATTTT. It is translated as CASSLPRRDTDTQYF.

This chain uses TRBV3-1 with TRBJ2-3, with D perhaps matching TRBD2 (6 bases). This CDR3 comprises 16 residues. Looked up from germline, CDR1 is LGHDT and CDR2 is YNNKEL (reference sequence). V lost 0 bases, J lost 6 bases, and 16 bases lay in between. For the CDR3, the DNA is TGTGCCAGCAGCCAAGATCGGGGACTTTTTCGGGATACGCAGTATTTT. It specifies CASSQDRGLFRDTQYF.

J is TRBJ1-2 and V is TRBV25-1, with 8 positions matching TRBD1. The V segment lost 5 bases and the J segment 4 bases; nucleotides outside the gene matches: 3. The germline V gene encodes CDR1 MGHDK and CDR2 SYGVNS. There are 13 residues in the CDR3. As DNA, the CDR3 is TGTGCCAGCAGTTGGGGACAGGTCTATGGCTACACCTTC. It specifies CASSWGQVYGYTF.

V gene TRBV25-1 combines with J gene TRBJ1-2; D call uncertain. The V end lost 4 bases, the J end lost 4 bases, and 10 bases lay between the germline ends. Germline CDR1 and CDR2: MGHDK and SYGVNS. CDR3 size: 13 residues. The CDR3 region has the DNA TGTGCCAGCAGTGTGTCCAGCACCTATGGCTACACCTTC. This translates into CASSVSSTYGYTF.

The chain joins TRBV4-1 to TRBJ2-1; 8 bases fit TRBD2. J lost 0 bases, V lost 0 bases, and 7 bases had no gene match. The CDR3 consists of 18 residues. Germline V gene sequence: CDR1 MGHRA, CDR2 YSYEKL. CDR3 nucleotides: TGCGCCAGCAGCCAAGATCTGCTCAGCGGGGGCTCCTACAATGAGCAGTTCTTC. Protein: CASSQDLLSGGSYNEQFF.

J is TRBJ1-5 and V is TRBV4-1; weak D call: TRBD1 (5 bases). There are 16 residues in the CDR3. Per germline, CDR1 MGHRA and CDR2 YSYEKL. V lost 1 base to trimming and J lost 5 bases, with 15 bases between them. The CDR3 nucleotides read TGCGCCAGCAGCCAAGGTGGAGGGGCGGCTCATCAGCCCCAGCATTTT. This gives the protein CASSQGGGAAHQPQHF.